This TCR beta chain was retrieved from a study of radiotherapy plus CTLA-4 blockade in lung cancer. Study context: The study recorded objective responses in about 18% of patients and disease control in approximately 29%. Study-level findings and limits: Clones of tumor-derived TCRs expanded in blood after radiotherapy plus ipilimumab. It was early blood T cell clone dynamics, with interferon-beta, that reportedly best predicted response.

As regards this clone: Its antigen is as yet unknown.

Unmatched junction bases numbered 4, after V lost 2 bases and J lost 0 bases. The CDR3 loop spans 18 amino acids. CDR1 is WNHNN and CDR2 is SYGVQD in the germline V gene (reference sequence). Using immunoSEQ multiplex PCR, the repertoire was profiled, and TCRdb retains in-frame clones only, with some absent. The table records 20,000 to 25,000 clones, roughly 70% of them present only once. Focal radiation plus CTLA-4 blockade with ipilimumab was administered to patients who had chemo-refractory metastatic non-small-cell lung cancer. The rearrangement uses TRBV10-1 and TRBJ2-2; 12 nucleotides align to TRBD2. The specimen comprised peripheral blood, sampled from a patient treated with radiotherapy plus ipilimumab. The sequence was collected from a human donor with non-small cell lung cancer whose response to radiotherapy plus ipilimumab could not be evaluated. For the CDR3, the DNA is TGCGCCAGCAGTGAGAATCTAGCGGGAGGGACGAACACCGGGGAGCTGTTTTTT. This translates into CASSENLAGGTNTGELFF.